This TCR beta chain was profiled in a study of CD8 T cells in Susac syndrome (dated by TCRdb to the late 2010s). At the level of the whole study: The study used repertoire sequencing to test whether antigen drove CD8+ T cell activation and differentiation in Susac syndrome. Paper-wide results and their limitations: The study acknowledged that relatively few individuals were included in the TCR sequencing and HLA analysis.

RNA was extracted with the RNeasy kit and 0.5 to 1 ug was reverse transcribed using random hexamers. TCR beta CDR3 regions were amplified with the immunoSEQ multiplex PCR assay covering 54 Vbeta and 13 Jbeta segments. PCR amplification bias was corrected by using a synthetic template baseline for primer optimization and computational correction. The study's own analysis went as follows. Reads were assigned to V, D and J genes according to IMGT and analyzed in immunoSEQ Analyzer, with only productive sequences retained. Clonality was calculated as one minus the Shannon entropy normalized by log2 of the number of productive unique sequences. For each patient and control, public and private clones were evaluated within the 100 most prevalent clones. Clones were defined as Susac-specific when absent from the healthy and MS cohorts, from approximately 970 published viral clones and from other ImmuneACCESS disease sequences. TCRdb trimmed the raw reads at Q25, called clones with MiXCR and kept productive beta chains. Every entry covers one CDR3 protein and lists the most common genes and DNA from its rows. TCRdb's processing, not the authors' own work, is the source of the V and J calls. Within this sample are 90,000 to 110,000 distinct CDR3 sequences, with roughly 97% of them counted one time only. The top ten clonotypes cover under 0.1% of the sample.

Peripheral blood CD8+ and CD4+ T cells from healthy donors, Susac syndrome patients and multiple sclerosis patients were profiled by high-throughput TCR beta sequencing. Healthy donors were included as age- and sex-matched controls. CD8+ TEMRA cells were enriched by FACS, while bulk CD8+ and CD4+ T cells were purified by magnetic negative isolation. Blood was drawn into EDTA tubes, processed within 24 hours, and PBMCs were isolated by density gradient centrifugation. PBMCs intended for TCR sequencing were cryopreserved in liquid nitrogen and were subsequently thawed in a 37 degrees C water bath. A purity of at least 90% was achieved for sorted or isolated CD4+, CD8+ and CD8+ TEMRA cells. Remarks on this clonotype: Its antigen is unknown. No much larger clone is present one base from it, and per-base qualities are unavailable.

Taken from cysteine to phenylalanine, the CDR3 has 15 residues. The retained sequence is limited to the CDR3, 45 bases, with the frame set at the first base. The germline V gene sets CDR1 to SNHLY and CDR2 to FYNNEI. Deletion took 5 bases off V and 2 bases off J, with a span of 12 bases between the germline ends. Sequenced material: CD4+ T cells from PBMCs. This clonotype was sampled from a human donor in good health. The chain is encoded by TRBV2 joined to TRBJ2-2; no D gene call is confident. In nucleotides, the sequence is TGTGCCAGCAGTTCGACACACCTCAACACCGGGGAGCTGTTTTTT. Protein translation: CASSSTHLNTGELFF. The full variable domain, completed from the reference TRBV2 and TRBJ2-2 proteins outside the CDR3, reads EPEVTQTPSHQVTQMGQEVILRCVPISNHLYFYWYRQILGQKVEFLVSFYNNEISEKSEIFDDQFSVERPDGSNFTLKIRSTKLEDSAMYFCASSSTHLNTGELFFGEGSRLTVL.